The T cell receptor beta chain under discussion was sequenced for a study of blood T cell repertoires in COVID-19. Germline CDR1 SQVTM, CDR2 ANQGSEA. The CDR3 has 12 amino acids. V was clipped by 4 bases and J by 6 bases, with 13 bases between them. By proportion, this clone is medium-sized. The data were produced by immunoSEQ multiplex PCR, yet TCRdb's version contains in-frame clones alone and is incomplete. The sample lists over 75,000 clones, about 88% occurring once. The chain links TRBV29-1 to TRBJ2-7; D is perhaps TRBD1 (5 bases). Sequenced sample: peripheral blood. This TCR was recovered from a woman of 80 years or more with acute or convalescent COVID-19. The CDR3 reads CSVAEAGSEQYF. CDR3 in DNA: TGCAGCGTTGCGGAAGCAGGGTCCGAGCAGTACTTC.